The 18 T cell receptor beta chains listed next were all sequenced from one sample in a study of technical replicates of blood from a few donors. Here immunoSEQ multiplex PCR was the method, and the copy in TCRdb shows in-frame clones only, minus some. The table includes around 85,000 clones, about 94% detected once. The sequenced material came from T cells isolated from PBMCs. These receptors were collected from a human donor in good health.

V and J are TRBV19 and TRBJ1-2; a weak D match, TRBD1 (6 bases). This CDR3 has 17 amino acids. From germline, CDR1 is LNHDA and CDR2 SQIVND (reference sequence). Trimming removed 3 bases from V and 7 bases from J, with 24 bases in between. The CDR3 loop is CASSIKAPPQGYGGYTF. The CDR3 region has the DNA TGTGCCAGTAGTATCAAGGCCCCACCCCAGGGGTATGGTGGCTACACCTTC.

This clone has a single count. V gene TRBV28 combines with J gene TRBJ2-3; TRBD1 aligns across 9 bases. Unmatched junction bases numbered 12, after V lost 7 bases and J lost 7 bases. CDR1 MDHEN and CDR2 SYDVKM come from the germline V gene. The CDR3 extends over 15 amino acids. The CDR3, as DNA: TGTGCCAGCACGGGGGACAGGGAAGCTCATAATACGCAGTATTTT. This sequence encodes CASTGDREAHNTQYF.

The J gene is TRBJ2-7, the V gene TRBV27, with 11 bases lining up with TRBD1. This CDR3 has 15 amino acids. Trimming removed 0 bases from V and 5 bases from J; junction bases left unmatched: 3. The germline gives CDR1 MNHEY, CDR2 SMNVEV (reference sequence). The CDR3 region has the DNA TGTGCCAGCAGTTTATCCCGGACAGGGGGCCACGAGCAGTACTTC. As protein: CASSLSRTGGHEQYF.

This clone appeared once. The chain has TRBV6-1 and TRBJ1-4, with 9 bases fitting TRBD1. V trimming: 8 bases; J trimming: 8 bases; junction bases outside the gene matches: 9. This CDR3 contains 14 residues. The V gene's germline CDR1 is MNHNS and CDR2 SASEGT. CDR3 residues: CASGPGQGIEKLFF. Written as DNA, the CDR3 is TGTGCCAGCGGACCGGGACAGGGTATAGAAAAACTGTTTTTT.

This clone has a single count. The CDR3 DNA is TGTGCCAGCAGCCCAAGGGGCCTTTCCTCCTTTTACAATGAGCAGTTCTTC. Its protein product is CASSPRGLSSFYNEQFF. The chain links TRBV7-9 to TRBJ2-1; the D gene is possibly TRBD1 (5 bases). CDR3 size: 17 residues. CDR1 and CDR2 from the germline V gene are SEHNR and FQNEAQ (reference sequence). Trimming stripped 5 bases from V and 4 bases from J, with 21 bases between.

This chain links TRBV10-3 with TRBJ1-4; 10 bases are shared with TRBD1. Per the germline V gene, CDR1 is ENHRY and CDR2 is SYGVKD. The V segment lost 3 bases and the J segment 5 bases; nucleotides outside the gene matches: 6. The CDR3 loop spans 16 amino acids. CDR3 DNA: TGTGCCATCAGTGACCTTGGGACAGGGGAGAATGAAAAACTGTTTTTT. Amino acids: CAISDLGTGENEKLFF.

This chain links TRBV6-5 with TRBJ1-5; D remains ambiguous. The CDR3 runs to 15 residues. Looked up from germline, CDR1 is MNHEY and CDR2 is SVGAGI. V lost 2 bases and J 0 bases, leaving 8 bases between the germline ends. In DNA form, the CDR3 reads TGTGCCAGCAGTTACGGCCAGAATAGCAATCAGCCCCAGCATTTT. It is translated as CASSYGQNSNQPQHF.

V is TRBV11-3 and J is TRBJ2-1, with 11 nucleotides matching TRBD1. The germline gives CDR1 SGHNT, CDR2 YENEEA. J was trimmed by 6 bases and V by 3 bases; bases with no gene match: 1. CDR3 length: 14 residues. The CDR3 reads CASSLGQGVNEQFF. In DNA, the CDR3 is TGTGCCAGCAGCTTGGGACAGGGGGTCAATGAGCAGTTCTTC.

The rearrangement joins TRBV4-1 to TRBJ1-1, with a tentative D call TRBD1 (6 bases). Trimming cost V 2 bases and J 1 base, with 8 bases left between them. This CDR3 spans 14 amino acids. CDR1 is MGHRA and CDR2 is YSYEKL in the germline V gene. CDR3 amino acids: CASSQQDRNTEAFF. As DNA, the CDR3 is TGCGCCAGCAGCCAACAGGACAGGAACACTGAAGCTTTCTTT.

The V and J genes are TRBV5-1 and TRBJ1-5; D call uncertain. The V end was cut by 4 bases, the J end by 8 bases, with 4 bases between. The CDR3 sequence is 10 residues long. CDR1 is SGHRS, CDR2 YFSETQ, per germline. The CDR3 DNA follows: TGCGCCAGCAGCCCCAAGCCCCAGCATTTT. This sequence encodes CASSPKPQHF.

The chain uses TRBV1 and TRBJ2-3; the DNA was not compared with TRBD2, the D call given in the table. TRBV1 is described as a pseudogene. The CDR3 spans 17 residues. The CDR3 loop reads CTSSPDSAVKNTDTQYF. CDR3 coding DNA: TGCACCAGCAGCCCTGACTCGGCCGTCAAGAATACAGATACGCAGTATTTT.

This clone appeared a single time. The DNA for the CDR3 is TGTGCCAGCAGCTTGGATAGCTTCTATAATTCACCCCTCCACTTT. The encoded protein is CASSLDSFYNSPLHF. The chain recombines TRBV5-6 with TRBJ1-6; D is ambiguous. Germline CDR1 reads SGHDT; CDR2 reads YYEEEE. The CDR3 contains 15 residues. V gave up 0 bases and J gave up 3 bases, with 7 bases separating them.

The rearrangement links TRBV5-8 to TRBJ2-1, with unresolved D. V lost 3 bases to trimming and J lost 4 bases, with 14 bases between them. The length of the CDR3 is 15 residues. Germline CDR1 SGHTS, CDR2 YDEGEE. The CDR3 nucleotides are TGTGCCAGCAGCTCAATACAACAGCCTTACAATGAGCAGTTCTTC. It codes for CASSSIQQPYNEQFF. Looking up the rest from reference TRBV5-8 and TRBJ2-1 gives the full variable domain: EAGVTQSPTHLIKTRGQQATLRCSPISGHTSVYWYQQALGLGLQFLLWYDEGEERNRGNFPPRFSGRQFPNYSSELNVNALELEDSALYLCASSSIQQPYNEQFFGPGTRLTVL.

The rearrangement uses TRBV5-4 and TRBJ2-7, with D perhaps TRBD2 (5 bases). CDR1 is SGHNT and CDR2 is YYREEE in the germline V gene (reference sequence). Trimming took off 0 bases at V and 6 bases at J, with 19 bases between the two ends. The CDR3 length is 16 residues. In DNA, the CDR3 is TGTGCCAGCAGCTTGGCCGGCCTAGCACCCTCTCCCGAGCAGTACTTC. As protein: CASSLAGLAPSPEQYF.

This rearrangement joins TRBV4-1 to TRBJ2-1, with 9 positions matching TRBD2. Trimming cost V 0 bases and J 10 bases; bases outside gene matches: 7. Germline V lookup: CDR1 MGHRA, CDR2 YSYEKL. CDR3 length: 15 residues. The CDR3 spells CASSQDIAGVPEQFF. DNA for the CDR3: TGCGCCAGCAGCCAAGATATAGCGGGGGTACCGGAGCAGTTCTTC.

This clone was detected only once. The CDR3 region is CASTKKGRNEQFF. The CDR3 nucleotides read TGTGCCAGCACCAAGAAGGGGAGGAATGAGCAGTTCTTC. The gene calls are TRBV2 and TRBJ2-1, with a tentative D call TRBD2 (6 bases). Germline CDR1 is SNHLY and CDR2 is FYNNEI. Trimming left V 7 bases short and J 7 bases short, with 14 bases between. The CDR3 totals 13 residues. Variable domain in full (rest from reference TRBV2 and TRBJ2-1): EPEVTQTPSHQVTQMGQEVILRCVPISNHLYFYWYRQILGQKVEFLVSFYNNEISEKSEIFDDQFSVERPDGSNFTLKIRSTKLEDSAMYFCASTKKGRNEQFFGPGTRLTVL.

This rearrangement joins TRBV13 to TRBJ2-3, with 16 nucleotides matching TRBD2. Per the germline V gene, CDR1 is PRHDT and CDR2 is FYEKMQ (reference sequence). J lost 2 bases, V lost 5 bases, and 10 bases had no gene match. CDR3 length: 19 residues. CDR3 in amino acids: CASSQEGLAGGAHTDTQYF. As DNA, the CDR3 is TGTGCCAGCAGCCAAGAGGGACTAGCGGGGGGGGCCCACACAGATACGCAGTATTTT.

The CDR3 region is CASSMGQARSEQYF. DNA for the CDR3: TGCGCCAGCAGTATGGGACAGGCGCGTTCCGAGCAGTACTTC. This sequence joins TRBV10-1 and TRBJ2-7, with 8 bases fitting TRBD1. V lost 5 bases and J lost 6; bases outside the gene matches: 9. Germline lookup yields CDR1 WNHNN and CDR2 SYGVQD (reference sequence). The length of the CDR3 is 14 residues.